This TCR beta chain was observed in a study of vaccination and CD4 T cells after COVID-19 (dated by TCRdb to the early 2020s). With respect to the entire study: In the convalescent cohort there were six males and four females, among whom were two Hispanic individuals, seven Caucasians, two Asians and one multiracial person. Participants got two doses of the Pfizer-BioNTech BNT162b2 vaccine (n=8) or two doses of the Moderna mRNA-1273 vaccine (n=2). Post-COVID blood samples from convalescent patients were collected a median of around 100 days after diagnosis, with a range of about 30 to 170 days. In control cultures, a CEFX viral epitope pool was used as positive control, an HIV-1 Nef peptide pool was used as negative control, or no peptide was added. The time from the second vaccine dose to post-vaccine blood sampling had a median of roughly 79 days and ranged from roughly 13 to 241 days. Culture stimuli were overlapping spike peptide pools from SARS-CoV-2 and from the common cold coronaviruses HCoV-NL63, HCoV-OC43 and HCoV-229E. In around 9 COVID-19 convalescent patients and a few infection-naive healthy vaccine recipients, researchers compared the spike-specific CD4+ TCR repertoire from before mRNA vaccination with the repertoire from after. The research as a whole found: The number of convalescent patients in the study was relatively small, and the study did not examine early timepoints following natural infection. Among the post-vaccine SARS-CoV-2-reactive clones in convalescent patients, a median around 86% showed up only after vaccination, which suggests vaccine-specific priming. Although the median number of SARS-CoV-2-reactive clonotypes went up from more than 20 after infection to 35 to 40 after vaccination, the increase was not significant. In convalescent patients, nearly all vaccine-specific clones (304 of 307) were found to be mono-reactive for SARS-CoV-2 spike rather than cross-reactive with common cold coronaviruses.

The library relied on PCR. At the Johns Hopkins FTIC core, DNA from the cultured CD4+ T cells underwent TCR sequencing with the Oncomine TCR Beta short-read assay. Genomic DNA was extracted from the cultured CD4+ T cells with the QIAamp micro DNA kit. Oncomine TCR Beta libraries from cultured CD4+ T cells were pooled with unique dual indexes and sequenced on an Illumina iSeq 100. The study's own analysis went as follows. Non-productive sequences were removed, and CDR3s not starting with C, not ending with F or W, or shorter than 7 amino acids were discarded. The MANAFEST web application was used to identify antigen-specific clonotypes by comparing peptide-stimulated wells against reference wells and other culture wells. To be called positive, a clone needed an FDR below 0.05, an odds ratio above 5, and a productive frequency above 0.1% in at least two of three replicate wells. Clonotypes that were significantly expanded in both SARS-CoV-2 spike wells and at least one common cold coronavirus spike condition were defined as cross-reactive. Levenshtein distances (stringdist) and unrooted phylogenetic trees (ape) in R version 3.6.1 were used to assess CDR3 homology. The raw public reads went through TCRdb reprocessing: fastp at Q25, MiXCR clone calling, in-frame beta chains kept. CDR3 protein sequences are deduplicated, and each keeps its most common genes and DNA. The authors' filters were not applied to this entry. Recorded for this sample are approximately 21,000 distinct CDR3 sequences; roughly three fifths of them occurred a single time. The ten biggest clones cover roughly 14% of the sample.

Comments on this clonotype: This clone's antigen is unknown. There are no base qualities to consult, and no much larger clone falls within one base.

The CDR3, from cysteine to phenylalanine, totals 16 residues. Just the 48-base CDR3 DNA is kept, in frame starting at base 1. Germline trimming: 4 bases from V, 4 bases from J; junction bases outside gene matches: 11. The germline V gene encodes CDR1 LGHNT and CDR2 FRNRAP. The sample's treatment or condition label is to be understood as: roughly 10-day PBMC culture with coronavirus spike peptide pools or control peptides (ViraFEST assay). The ViraFEST assay, used in the study, expanded antigen-specific T cells with peptide pools and then identified the expanded clonotypes through TCR sequencing. Healthy vaccine recipients had no prior SARS-CoV-2 infection, confirmed by negative nucleocapsid antibody tests before and after vaccination. Some 2 million PBMCs per well were cultured in IMDM with roughly 5% human AB serum and roughly 10 IU/ml IL-2, plus 10 ug/ml peptide pools. On days 3 and 7, half of the culture medium was replaced with fresh IL-2-containing medium. After around 11 days of culture, CD4+ T cells were isolated by negative selection with the EasySep CD4+ T cell isolation kit. Ficoll-Paque Plus gradient centrifugation was used to isolate PBMCs from whole blood, and the isolated PBMCs were then either used fresh or cryopreserved at -140C. Triplicate wells were generally used for each culture condition.

The V and J genes are TRBV12-5 and TRBJ2-7, with 9 central nucleotides matching TRBD1. This sequence was found in a human donor who received a COVID-19 vaccine. The sample was CD4+ T cells from blood, cultured in vitro, taken after SARS-CoV-2 vaccination. The sequenced DNA is TGTGCTAGTGGTTCGCAACAGGGGGCGCCCGCGTACGAGCAGTACTTC. Protein translation: CASGSQQGAPAYEQYF.